This T cell receptor (beta chain) was recovered during a study of blood T cell repertoires in COVID-19. Profiled with immunoSEQ multiplex PCR; TCRdb holds only in-frame clones, not every one. Here the sample spans around 300,000 clones, 88% being singletons. The germline CDR1 and CDR2 sequences are SEHNR and FQNEAQ (reference sequence). The trim removed 7 bases at V and 3 bases at J, leaving 12 bases unmatched. This CDR3 comprises 17 residues. Sequencing was performed on PBMCs or T cells enriched from blood (not recorded which). This TCR derives from a woman between 45 and 65 years old who had recovered from COVID-19. This rearrangement joins TRBV7-9 to TRBJ2-6; 7 bases map to TRBD1. DNA of the CDR3: TGTGCCAGCATAAACCCAAAACAGGGGTTTGGGGCCAACGTCCTGACTTTC. Translated, it gives CASINPKQGFGANVLTF.